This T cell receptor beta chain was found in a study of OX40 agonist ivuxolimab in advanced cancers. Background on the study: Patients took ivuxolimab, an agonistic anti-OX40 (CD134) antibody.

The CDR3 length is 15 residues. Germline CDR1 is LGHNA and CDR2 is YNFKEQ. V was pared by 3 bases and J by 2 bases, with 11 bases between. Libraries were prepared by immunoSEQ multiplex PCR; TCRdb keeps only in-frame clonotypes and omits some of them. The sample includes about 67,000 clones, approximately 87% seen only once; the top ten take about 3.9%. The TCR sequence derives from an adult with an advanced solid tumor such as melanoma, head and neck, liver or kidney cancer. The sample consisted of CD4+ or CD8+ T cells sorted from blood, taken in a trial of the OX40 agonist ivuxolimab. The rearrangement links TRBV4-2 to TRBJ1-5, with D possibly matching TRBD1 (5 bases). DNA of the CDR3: TGTGCCAGCAGCCAGGGGGGGGGAGGCAATCAGCCCCAGCATTTT. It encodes CASSQGGGGNQPQHF.